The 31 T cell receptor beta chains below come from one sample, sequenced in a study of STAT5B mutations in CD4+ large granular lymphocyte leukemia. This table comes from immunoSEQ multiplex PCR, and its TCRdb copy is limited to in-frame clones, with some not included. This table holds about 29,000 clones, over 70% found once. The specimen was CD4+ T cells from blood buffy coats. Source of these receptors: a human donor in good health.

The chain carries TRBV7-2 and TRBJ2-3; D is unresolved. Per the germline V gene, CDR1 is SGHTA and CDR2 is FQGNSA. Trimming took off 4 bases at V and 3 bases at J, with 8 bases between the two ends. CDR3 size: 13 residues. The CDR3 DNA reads TGTGCCAGCAGCTCGCCCCAGACAGATACGCAGTATTTT. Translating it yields CASSSPQTDTQYF.

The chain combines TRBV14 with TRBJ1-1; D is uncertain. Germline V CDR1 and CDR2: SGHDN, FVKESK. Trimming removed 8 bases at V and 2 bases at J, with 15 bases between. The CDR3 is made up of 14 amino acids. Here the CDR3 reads CASHPSSSNTEAFF. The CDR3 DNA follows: TGTGCCAGCCACCCGTCCTCCAGCAACACTGAAGCTTTCTTT.

The CDR3 protein is CASSLQGPYYGYTF. DNA of the CDR3: TGTGCCAGCAGTTTACAGGGACCCTACTATGGCTACACCTTC. This rearrangement joins TRBV28 to TRBJ1-2; TRBD1 might be the D (5 bases). V lost 2 bases to trimming and J lost 3 bases, with 10 bases between them. CDR3 size: 14 residues. CDR1 is MDHEN and CDR2 is SYDVKM in the germline V gene.

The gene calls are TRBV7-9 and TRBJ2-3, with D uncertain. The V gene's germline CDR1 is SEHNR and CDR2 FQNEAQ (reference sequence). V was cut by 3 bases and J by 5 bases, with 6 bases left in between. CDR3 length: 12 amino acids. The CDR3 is CASSLIIDTQYF. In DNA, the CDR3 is TGTGCCAGCAGCTTGATCATAGATACGCAGTATTTT.

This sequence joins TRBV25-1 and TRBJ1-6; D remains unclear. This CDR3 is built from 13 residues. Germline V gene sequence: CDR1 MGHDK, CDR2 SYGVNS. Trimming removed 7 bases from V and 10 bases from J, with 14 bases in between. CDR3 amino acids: CASNEVGESPLHF. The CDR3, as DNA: TGTGCCAGCAATGAGGTTGGGGAATCACCCCTCCACTTT.

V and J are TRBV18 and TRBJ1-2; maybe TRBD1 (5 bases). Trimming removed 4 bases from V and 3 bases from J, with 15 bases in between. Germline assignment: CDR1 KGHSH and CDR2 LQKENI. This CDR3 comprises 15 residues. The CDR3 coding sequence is TGTGCCAGCTCACTTGGGACCGACCAGTACTATGGCTACACCTTC. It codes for CASSLGTDQYYGYTF.

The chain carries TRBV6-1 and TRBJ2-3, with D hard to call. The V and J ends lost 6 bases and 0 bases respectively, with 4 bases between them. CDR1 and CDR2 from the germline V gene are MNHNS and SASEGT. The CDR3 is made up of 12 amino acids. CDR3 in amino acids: CASRASTDTQYF. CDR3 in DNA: TGTGCCAGCAGGGCCAGCACAGATACGCAGTATTTT.

Written as DNA, the CDR3 is TGTGCCAGCTCACCTGGCTTGTGGGCCCAGTACTTC. Its protein is CASSPGLWAQYF. This sequence joins TRBV18 and TRBJ2-5; no clear D. The CDR3 is 12 residues long. Germline V lookup: CDR1 KGHSH, CDR2 LQKENI. The germline V and J ends were trimmed by 3 bases and 9 bases, with 11 bases remaining between them. The entire variable domain, with the rest obtained from reference TRBV18 and TRBJ2-5, is as follows: NAGVMQNPRHLVRRRGQEARLRCSPMKGHSHVYWYRQLPEEGLKFMVYLQKENIIDESGMPKERFSAEFPKEGPSILRIQQVVRGDSAAYFCASSPGLWAQYFGPGTRLLVL.

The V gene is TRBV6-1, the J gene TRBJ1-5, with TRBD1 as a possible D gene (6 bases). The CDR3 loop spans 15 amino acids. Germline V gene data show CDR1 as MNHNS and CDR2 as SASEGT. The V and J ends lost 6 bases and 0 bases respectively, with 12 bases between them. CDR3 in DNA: TGTGCCAGCAGAGGGGGGGTGTATAGCAATCAGCCCCAGCATTTT. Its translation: CASRGGVYSNQPQHF.

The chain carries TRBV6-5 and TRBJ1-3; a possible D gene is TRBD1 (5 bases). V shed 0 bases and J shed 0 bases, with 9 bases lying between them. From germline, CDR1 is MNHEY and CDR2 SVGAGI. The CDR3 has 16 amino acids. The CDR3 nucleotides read TGTGCCAGCAGTTACTCGGGGGGGTACTCTGGAAACACCATATATTTT. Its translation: CASSYSGGYSGNTIYF.

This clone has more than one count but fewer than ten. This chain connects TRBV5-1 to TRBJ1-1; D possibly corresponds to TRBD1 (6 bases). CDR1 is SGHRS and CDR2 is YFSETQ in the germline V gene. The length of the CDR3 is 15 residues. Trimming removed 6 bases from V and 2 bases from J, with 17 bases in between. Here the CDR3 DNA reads TGCGCCAGCATGAGTCTGGACAGCGTAAACACTGAAGCTTTCTTT. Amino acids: CASMSLDSVNTEAFF.

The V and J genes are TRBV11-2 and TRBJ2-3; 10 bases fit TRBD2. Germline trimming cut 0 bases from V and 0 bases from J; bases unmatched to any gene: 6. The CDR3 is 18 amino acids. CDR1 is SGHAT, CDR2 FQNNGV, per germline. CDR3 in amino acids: CASSLDQVAGGSTDTQYF. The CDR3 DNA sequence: TGTGCCAGCAGCTTAGATCAAGTAGCGGGAGGAAGCACAGATACGCAGTATTTT.

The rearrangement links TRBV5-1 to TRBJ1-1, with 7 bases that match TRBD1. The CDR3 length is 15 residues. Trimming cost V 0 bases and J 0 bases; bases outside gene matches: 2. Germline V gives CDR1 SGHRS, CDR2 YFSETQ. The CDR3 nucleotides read TGCGCCAGCAGCTTGGAAGGGACAGTGAACACTGAAGCTTTCTTT. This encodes CASSLEGTVNTEAFF. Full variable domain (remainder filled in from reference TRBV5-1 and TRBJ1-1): KAGVTQTPRYLIKTRGQQVTLSCSPISGHRSVSWYQQTPGQGLQFLFEYFSETQRNKGNFPGRFSGRQFSNSRSEMNVSTLELGDSALYLCASSLEGTVNTEAFFGQGTRLTVV.

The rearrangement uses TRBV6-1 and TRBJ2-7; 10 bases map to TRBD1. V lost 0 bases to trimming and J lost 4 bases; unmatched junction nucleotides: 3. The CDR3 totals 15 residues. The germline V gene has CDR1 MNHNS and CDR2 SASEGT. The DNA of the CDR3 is TGTGCCAGCAGTGAAGCGGGACAGGGGCTTTACGAGCAGTACGTC. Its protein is CASSEAGQGLYEQYV.

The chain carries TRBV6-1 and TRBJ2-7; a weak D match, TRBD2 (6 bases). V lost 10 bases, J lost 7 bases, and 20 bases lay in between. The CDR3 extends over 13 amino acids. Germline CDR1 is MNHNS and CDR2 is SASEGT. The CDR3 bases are TGTGCCATAACTCCCGCGGGGTCTCGGGAGCAGTACGTC. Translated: CAITPAGSREQYV.

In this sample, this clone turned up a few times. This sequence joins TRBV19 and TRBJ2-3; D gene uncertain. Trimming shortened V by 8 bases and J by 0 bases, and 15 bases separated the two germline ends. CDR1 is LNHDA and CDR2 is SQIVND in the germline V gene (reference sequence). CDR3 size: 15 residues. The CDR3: CASPPRFFSTDTQYF. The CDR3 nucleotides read TGTGCCAGTCCCCCTCGCTTCTTTAGCACAGATACGCAGTATTTT.

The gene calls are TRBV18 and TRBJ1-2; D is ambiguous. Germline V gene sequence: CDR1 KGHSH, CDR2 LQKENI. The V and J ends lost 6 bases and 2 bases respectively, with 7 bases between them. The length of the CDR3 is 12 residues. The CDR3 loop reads CASSSGNYGYTF. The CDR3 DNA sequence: TGTGCCAGCTCCAGCGGGAACTATGGCTACACCTTC.

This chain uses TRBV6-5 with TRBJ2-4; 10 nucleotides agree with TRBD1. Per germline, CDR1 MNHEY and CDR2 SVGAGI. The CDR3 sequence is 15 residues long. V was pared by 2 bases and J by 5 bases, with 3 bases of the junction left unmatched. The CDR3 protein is CASSYAGTGENIQYF. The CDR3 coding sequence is TGTGCCAGCAGTTACGCCGGGACAGGGGAAAACATTCAGTACTTC.

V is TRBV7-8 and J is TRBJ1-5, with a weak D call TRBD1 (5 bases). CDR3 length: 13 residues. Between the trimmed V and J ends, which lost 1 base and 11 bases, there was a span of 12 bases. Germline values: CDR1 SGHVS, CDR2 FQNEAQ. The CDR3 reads CASSLGGGRAQHF. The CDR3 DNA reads TGTGCCAGCAGCTTAGGGGGGGGAAGGGCCCAGCATTTT. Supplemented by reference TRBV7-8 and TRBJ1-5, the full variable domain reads GAGVSQSPRYKVAKRGQDVALRCDPISGHVSLFWYQQALGQGPEFLTYFQNEAQLDKSGLPSDRFFAERPEGSVSTLKIQRTQQEDSAVYLCASSLGGGRAQHFGDGTRLSIL.

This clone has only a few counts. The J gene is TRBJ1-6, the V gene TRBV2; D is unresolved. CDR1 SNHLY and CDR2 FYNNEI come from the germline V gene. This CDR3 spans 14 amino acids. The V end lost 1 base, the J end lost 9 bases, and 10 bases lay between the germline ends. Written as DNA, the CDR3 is TGTGCCAGCAGTGAAGACGCAGGTGGTTCACCCCTCCACTTT. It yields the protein CASSEDAGGSPLHF.

The CDR3 spells CSVGPVGAGPQYF. The DNA for the CDR3 is TGCAGCGTAGGCCCTGTGGGAGCGGGCCCGCAGTATTTT. The rearrangement uses TRBV29-1 and TRBJ2-3, with D perhaps matching TRBD2 (6 bases). This CDR3 contains 13 residues. Per germline, CDR1 SQVTM and CDR2 ANQGSEA. The V and J ends lost 6 bases and 10 bases respectively, with 20 bases between them.

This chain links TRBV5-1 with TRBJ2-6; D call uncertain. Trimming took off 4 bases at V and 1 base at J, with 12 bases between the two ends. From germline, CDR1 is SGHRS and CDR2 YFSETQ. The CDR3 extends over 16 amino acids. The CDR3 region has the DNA TGCGCCAGCAGCCTGGATACGGTTTCTGGGGCCAACGTCCTGACTTTC. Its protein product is CASSLDTVSGANVLTF.

Here the CDR3 reads CASKSGGVREQYF. The DNA of the CDR3 is TGTGCCAGCAAAAGCGGTGGGGTGCGCGAGCAGTACTTC. The rearrangement links TRBV2 to TRBJ2-7; a weak D match, TRBD2 (5 bases). V was cut by 7 bases and J by 6 bases, with 16 bases left in between. Per the germline V gene, CDR1 is SNHLY and CDR2 is FYNNEI. CDR3 length equals 13 residues.

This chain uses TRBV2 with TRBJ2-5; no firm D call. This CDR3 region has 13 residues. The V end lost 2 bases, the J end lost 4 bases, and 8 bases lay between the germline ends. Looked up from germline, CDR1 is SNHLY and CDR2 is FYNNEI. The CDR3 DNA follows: TGTGCCAGCAGTGAACTAGTCTTAGAGACCCAGTACTTC. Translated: CASSELVLETQYF.

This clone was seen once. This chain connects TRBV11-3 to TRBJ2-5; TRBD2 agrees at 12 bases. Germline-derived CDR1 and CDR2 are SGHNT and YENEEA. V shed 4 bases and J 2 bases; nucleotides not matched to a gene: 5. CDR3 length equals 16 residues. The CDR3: CASSSRLAGGQETQYF. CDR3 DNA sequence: TGTGCCAGCAGCTCAAGGCTAGCGGGAGGGCAAGAGACCCAGTACTTC.

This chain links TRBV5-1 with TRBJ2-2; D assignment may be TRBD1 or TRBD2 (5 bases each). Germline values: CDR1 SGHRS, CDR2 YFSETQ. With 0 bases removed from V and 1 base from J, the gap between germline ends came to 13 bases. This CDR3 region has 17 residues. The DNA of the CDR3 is TGCGCCAGCAGCTTGGCCAGCAGGGCGGGGAACACCGGGGAGCTGTTTTTT. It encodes CASSLASRAGNTGELFF.

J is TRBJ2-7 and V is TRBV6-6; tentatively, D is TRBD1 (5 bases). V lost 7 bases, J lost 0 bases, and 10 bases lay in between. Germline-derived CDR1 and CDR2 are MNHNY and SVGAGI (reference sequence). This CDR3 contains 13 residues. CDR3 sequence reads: CASKGQGSYEQYF. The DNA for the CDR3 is TGTGCCAGCAAGGGTCAGGGCTCCTACGAGCAGTACTTC.

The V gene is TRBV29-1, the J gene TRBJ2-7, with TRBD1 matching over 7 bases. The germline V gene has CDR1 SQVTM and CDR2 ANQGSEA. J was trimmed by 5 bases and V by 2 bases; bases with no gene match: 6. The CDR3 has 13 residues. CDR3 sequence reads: CSVEIRTGHEQYF. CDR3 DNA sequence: TGCAGCGTTGAAATAAGGACAGGTCACGAGCAGTACTTC.

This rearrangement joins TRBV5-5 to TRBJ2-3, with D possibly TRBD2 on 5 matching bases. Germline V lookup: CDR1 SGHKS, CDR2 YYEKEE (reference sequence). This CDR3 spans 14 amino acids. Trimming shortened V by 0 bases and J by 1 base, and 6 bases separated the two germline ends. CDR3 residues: CASSLGRGTDTQYF. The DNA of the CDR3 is TGTGCCAGCAGCTTGGGGCGGGGCACAGATACGCAGTATTTT.

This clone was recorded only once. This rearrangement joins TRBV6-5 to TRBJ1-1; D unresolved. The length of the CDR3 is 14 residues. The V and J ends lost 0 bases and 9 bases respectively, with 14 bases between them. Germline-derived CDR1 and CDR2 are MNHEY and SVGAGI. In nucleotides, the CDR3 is TGTGCCAGCAGTTACTCAGACGGGATTGGGAAAGCTTTCTTT. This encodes CASSYSDGIGKAFF.

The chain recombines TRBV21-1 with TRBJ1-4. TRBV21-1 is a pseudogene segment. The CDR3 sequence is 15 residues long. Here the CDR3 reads CASSKSGATNEKLFF. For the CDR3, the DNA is TGTGCCAGCAGCAAGAGTGGCGCAACTAATGAAAAACTGTTTTTT.